This TCR beta chain appears in the sequencing data of a study of blood T cell repertoires in COVID-19. Study details: T cells, B-cell-depleted T cells, or PBMCs provided the cDNA or gDNA that served as material.

Participants were aged about 18 to 100 years from 20 to 30 US areas. This CDR3 has 14 residues. Germline V gives CDR1 SEHNR, CDR2 FQNEAQ (reference sequence). V was clipped by 5 bases and J by 8 bases, with 18 bases between them. Assay used: immunoSEQ multiplex PCR; TCRdb lists only in-frame clones, some missing. In the table there are 350,000 or so clones, approximately 91% of which are singletons. The sequence derives from a woman under 40 who had been exposed to COVID-19. J is TRBJ1-2 and V is TRBV7-9, with D maybe TRBD1 (6 bases). The sample was PBMCs or T cells enriched from blood (not recorded which). The CDR3 region has the DNA TGTGCCAGCAGCCCTTACCTACAGGGCTGGGGCTACACCTTC. It yields the protein CASSPYLQGWGYTF. Filled out from reference TRBV7-9 and TRBJ1-2, the complete variable domain reads DTGVSQNPRHKITKRGQNVTFRCDPISEHNRLYWYRQTLGQGPEFLTYFQNEAQLEKSRLLSDRFSAERPKGSFSTLEIQRTEQGDSAMYLCASSPYLQGWGYTFGSGTRLTVV.